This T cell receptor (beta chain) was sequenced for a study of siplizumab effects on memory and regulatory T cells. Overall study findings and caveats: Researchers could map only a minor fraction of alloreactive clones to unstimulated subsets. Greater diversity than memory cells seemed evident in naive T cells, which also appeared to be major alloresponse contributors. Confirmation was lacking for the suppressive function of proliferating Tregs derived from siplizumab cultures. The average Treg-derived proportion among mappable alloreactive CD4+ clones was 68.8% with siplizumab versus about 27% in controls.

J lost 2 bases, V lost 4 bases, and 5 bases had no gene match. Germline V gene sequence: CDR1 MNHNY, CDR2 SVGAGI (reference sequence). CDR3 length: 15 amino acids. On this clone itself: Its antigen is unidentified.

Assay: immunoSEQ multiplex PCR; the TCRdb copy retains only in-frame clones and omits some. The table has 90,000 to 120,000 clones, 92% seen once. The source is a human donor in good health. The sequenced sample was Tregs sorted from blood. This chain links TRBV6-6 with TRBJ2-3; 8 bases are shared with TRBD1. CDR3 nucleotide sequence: TGTGCCAGCAGTTTCAGGGGGCGAAACACAGATACGCAGTATTTT. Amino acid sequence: CASSFRGRNTDTQYF.